The 4 T cell receptor beta chains below come from one sample, sequenced in a study of T cell clones after liver transplantation. Using immunoSEQ multiplex PCR, the repertoire was profiled, and TCRdb retains in-frame clones only, with some absent. The sample holds 65,000 to 80,000 clones, 75% to 90% seen once. This material consisted of CD4+ T cells from blood, taken before liver transplant. The receptors come from a human donor who received a liver transplant.

This clone was seen a few times. The chain employs TRBV18 and TRBJ2-1, with no clear D. Looked up from germline, CDR1 is KGHSH and CDR2 is LQKENI. Trimming stripped 8 bases from V and 0 bases from J, with 11 bases between. This CDR3 is 14 amino acids long. CDR3 coding DNA: TGTGCCAGCCGAGACCGTAGCTCCTACAATGAGCAGTTCTTC. Protein: CASRDRSSYNEQFF.

This clone appeared a few times. The J gene is TRBJ1-2, the V gene TRBV11-2, with D perhaps TRBD1 (5 bases). Per the germline V gene, CDR1 is SGHAT and CDR2 is FQNNGV. V lost 4 bases to trimming and J lost 2 bases, with 17 bases between them. There are 16 residues in the CDR3. The CDR3 DNA follows: TGTGCCAGCAGCTCCCCCCTCCGACAGCCCAACTATGGCTACACCTTC. Its protein is CASSSPLRQPNYGYTF.

The CDR3 protein is CASRPGTSRGDTQYF. The CDR3 DNA follows: TGTGCAAGTCGCCCCGGGACTAGCCGGGGAGATACGCAGTATTTT. This rearrangement joins TRBV12-2 to TRBJ2-3; no check of the table's D call, TRBD2, against the DNA was made. TRBV12-2 is a pseudogene locus. The CDR3 spans 15 residues.

This clone was seen just once. The gene calls are TRBV21-1 and TRBJ2-7; the D call of TRBD2 is as the table states it, not checked on the DNA. TRBV21-1 is classified as a pseudogene. This CDR3 is built from 17 residues. Written as DNA, the CDR3 is TGTGCCAGCAGCCAAGCCCCACGGACTAGCGGGAGGCACGAGCAGTACTTC. Its translation: CASSQAPRTSGRHEQYF.